This T cell receptor beta chain was captured in a study of cytomegalovirus exposure and HLA in healthy donors. With 60 Vbeta and 13 Jbeta primers, the PCR was carried out. The protocol was immunoSEQ multiplex PCR, while the TCRdb copy is restricted to in-frame clones and leaves out a portion. The sample contains 100,000 to 120,000 clones, approximately 72% of which appear only once. The CDR3 sequence is 17 residues long. The V and J ends lost 6 bases and 4 bases, in that order; junction bases with no gene match: 11. Germline values: CDR1 ENHRY, CDR2 SYGVKD. This clone was counted only a few times. The TCR was taken from a man aged 25-45 years in good health and CMV-seronegative. Specimen: PBMCs. The V and J genes are TRBV10-3 and TRBJ2-7; TRBD2 aligns across 14 bases. The DNA of the CDR3 is TGTGCCATCAGCCGCGGGACTAGCGGGGGATCGGGGTACGAGCAGTACTTC. Translation: CAISRGTSGGSGYEQYF.